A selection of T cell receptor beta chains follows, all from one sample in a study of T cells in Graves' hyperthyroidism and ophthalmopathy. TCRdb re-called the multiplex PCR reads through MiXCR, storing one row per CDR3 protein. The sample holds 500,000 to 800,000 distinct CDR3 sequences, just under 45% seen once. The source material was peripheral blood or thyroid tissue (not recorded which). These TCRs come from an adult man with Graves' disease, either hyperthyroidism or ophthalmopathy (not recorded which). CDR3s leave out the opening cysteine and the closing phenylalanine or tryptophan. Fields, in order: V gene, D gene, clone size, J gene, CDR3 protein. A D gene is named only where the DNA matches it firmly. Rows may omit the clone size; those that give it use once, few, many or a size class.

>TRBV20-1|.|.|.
SAGSYEQY
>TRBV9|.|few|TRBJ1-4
ASSLGDLNEKLF
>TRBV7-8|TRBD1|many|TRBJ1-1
ASSSQGAETEAF
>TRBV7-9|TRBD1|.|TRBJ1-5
ASSQATGKDQPQH
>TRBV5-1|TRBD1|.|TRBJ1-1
ASSLAPGGVTDTEAF
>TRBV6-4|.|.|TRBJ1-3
ASSRTRAGTIY
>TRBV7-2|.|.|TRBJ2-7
AWARSSEQY
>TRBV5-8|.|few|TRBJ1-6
ASSLAPDYSPLH
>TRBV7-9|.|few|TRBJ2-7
ASRSEPGQTYEQY
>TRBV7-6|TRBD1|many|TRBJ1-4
ASSLGGTALNEKLF
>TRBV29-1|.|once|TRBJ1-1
SVEGLAGTEAF
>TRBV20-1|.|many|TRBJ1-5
SARRTDSNQPQH
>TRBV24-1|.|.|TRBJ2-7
ATSVRGGTGYEQY
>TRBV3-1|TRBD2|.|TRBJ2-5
ASSQDIGGTSGRETQY
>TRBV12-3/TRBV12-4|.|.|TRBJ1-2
ASSSSLDYGYT
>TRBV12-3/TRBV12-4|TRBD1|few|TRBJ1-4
ASRGQGVNEKLF
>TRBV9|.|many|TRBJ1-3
ASSVGQAGNTIY
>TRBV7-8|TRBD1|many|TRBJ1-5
ASSLNRGFFNQPQH
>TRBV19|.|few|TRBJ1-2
ASHNSGGSYGYT
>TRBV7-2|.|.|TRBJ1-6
ASSHPGDSPLH
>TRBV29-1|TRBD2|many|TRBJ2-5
SVEDGAGAGTQY
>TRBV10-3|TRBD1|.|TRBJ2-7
AIGMDRVGEQY
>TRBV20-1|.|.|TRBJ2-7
SSVGASNEQY
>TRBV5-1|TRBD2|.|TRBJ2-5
ASSFSGRPQETQY
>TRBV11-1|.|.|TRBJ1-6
ASSLSDLSSYNSPPH
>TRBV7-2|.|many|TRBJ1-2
ASTADRSGYT
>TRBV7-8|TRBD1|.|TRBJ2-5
ASSPGTAEETQY
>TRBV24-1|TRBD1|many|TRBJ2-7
ATSGTGDYEQY
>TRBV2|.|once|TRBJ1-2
ASSFPPPLYGYT
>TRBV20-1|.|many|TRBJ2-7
SAISPSHSSYEQY
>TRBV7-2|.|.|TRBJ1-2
ASSPDWGGRKDGYT
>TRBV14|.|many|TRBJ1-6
ASSQHNRDYNSPLH
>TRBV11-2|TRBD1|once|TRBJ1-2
ASSPRSLTGGTGGYT
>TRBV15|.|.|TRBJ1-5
ATSGAGDQPQH
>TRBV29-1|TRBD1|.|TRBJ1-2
SVEASGGYYGYT
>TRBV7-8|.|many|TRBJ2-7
ASSPSSEQY
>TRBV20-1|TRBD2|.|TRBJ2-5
SARGIGQALRGGETQY
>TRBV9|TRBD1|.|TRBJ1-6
ASSELMGRTGGNSPLH
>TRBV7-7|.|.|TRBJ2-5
ASSRRATEETQY
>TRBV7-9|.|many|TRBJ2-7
ASSKPGHIYEQY
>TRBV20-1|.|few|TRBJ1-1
SATVELDTEAF
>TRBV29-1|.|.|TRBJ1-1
SVERSGNTEAF
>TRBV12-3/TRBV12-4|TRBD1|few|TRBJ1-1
ASSLAGQGALTEAF
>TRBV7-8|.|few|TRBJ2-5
ASSQVGAPQETQY
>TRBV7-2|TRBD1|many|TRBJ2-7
ASSQHDRGPQY
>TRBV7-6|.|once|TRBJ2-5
ASSPGTVEETQY
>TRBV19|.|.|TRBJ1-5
ASSPLTGLNQPQH
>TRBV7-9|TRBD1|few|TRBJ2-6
ASSTGTVSGANVLT
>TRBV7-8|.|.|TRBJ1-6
ASRGDNRANSPLH
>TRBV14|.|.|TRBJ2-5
ASSQVGLNPRETQY
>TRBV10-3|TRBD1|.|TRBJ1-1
ASATGRVTEAF
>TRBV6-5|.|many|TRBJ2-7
ASSPRTFTYEQY
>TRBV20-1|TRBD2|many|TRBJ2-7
SARKWRESSYEQY
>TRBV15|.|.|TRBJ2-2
ATSRVPLISAGELF
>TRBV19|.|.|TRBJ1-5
ASSIGLSNQPQH